Listed below are T cell receptor beta chains from one sample, sequenced in a study of cytomegalovirus exposure and HLA in healthy donors. Here immunoSEQ multiplex PCR was the method, and the copy in TCRdb shows in-frame clones only, minus some. The sample records 150,000 to 200,000 clones, about 80% being singletons. The sequencing sample was made of PBMCs. The receptors here all came from a woman aged 40 to 50 in good health and CMV-seronegative. Each CDR3 is given with its conserved first and last residue. Each record gives: V gene, J gene, clone size, CDR3 protein. The size entry is marked missing in some rows and otherwise reads once, few, many or a size class.

TRBV5-1	TRBJ2-7	NA	CASKDPGGYEQYF
TRBV5-1	TRBJ2-3	NA	CASSLAPLAGGTDTQYF
TRBV28	TRBJ2-1	NA	CASSSRTGRNYNEQFF
TRBV5-4	TRBJ2-7	NA	CASSSNRDYEQYF
TRBV11-3	TRBJ2-1	NA	CASSLSSGVSYNEQFF
TRBV9	TRBJ1-3	few	CASSVGYSGLVGGNTIYF
TRBV7-9	TRBJ2-2	NA	CASSTDRGAGELFF
TRBV11-1	TRBJ2-5	NA	CASSSDRLETQYF
TRBV19	TRBJ2-2	NA	CASSPRTVNTGELFF
TRBV6-5	TRBJ1-2	once	CASSLGTGRYGYTF
TRBV11-3	TRBJ1-1	NA	CASSLDREAFF
TRBV6-5	TRBJ1-2	NA	CASSSGGGHGYGYTF
TRBV5-4	TRBJ1-4	NA	CAGSTRDGEGEKLFF
TRBV4-3	TRBJ2-7	NA	CASSQGQGRAYEQYF
TRBV2	TRBJ2-7	NA	CASSNDLIGEQYF
TRBV4-1	TRBJ1-1	NA	CASSPGRGQLTEAFF
TRBV11-2	TRBJ2-2	once	CASSLSDNSNTGELFF
TRBV6-1	TRBJ2-7	few	CASRVAPGYEQYF
TRBV2	TRBJ1-1	NA	CASRRLITEAFF
TRBV7-8	TRBJ2-7	NA	CASSPTGSHEQYF
TRBV2	TRBJ2-7	NA	CASSEWGGSNEQYF
TRBV6-1	TRBJ2-1	once	CASSELGQGHNEQFF
TRBV4-3	TRBJ2-1	NA	CASSLEMVSYNEQFF
TRBV5-6	TRBJ1-2	few	CASSPGTAANYGYTF
TRBV10-1	TRBJ1-5	NA	CASSGDRTEKSNQPQHF
TRBV28	TRBJ2-7	once	CASSLSHRTGPTYEQYF
TRBV9	TRBJ1-2	NA	CASSGAGTDYGYTF
TRBV9	TRBJ2-3	NA	CASSGLGISTDTQYF
TRBV7-3	TRBJ2-3	NA	CASSFSGGASPDTQYF
TRBV11-3	TRBJ2-5	NA	CASSYRDFQEQYF
TRBV5-8	TRBJ2-7	NA	CASSLAWTSGTFNEQYF
TRBV5-4	TRBJ2-2	NA	CASSLTSLGELFF
TRBV5-4	TRBJ2-5	NA	CASSRHGYQETQYF
TRBV5-1	TRBJ2-3	NA	CASSLGFDSRTDTQYF
TRBV6-1	TRBJ1-5	NA	CASSAQTGENQPQHF
TRBV6-5	TRBJ1-6	NA	CATRTGPSRVPLHF
TRBV2	TRBJ2-2	NA	CASIRDRVNTGELFF
TRBV19	TRBJ1-2	NA	CASSPGQGLSYGYTF
TRBV2	TRBJ2-2	NA	CASRAGARYTGELFF
TRBV6-5	TRBJ1-2	NA	CASRQGQGNGYTF
TRBV19	TRBJ2-1	NA	CASDSGGAREQFF
TRBV25-1	TRBJ2-3	NA	CASRGQRATDTQYF
TRBV4-1	TRBJ1-3	NA	CASSLTTGERNTIYF
TRBV4-3	TRBJ1-2	NA	CASSLHRQLSNGYTF
TRBV7-2	TRBJ1-2	NA	CASSTDSYGYTF
TRBV19	TRBJ1-1	NA	CASSILRKPEAFF
TRBV5-6	TRBJ2-3	NA	CASSLEGDTQYF
TRBV5-1	TRBJ2-1	NA	CASSDPPGDEQFF
TRBV2	TRBJ2-3	NA	CASRVGQGDTQYF
TRBV7-3	TRBJ1-1	NA	CASGQGLNTEAFF
TRBV19	TRBJ2-2	NA	CASTHLGLAGENTGELFF
TRBV5-1	TRBJ2-1	NA	CASSLGQGQHNEQFF
TRBV28	TRBJ2-4	once	CASSPRLAGAGNIQYF
TRBV2	TRBJ2-3	NA	CASSPGTRGTDTQYF
TRBV5-1	TRBJ1-3	NA	CASSLGQGGNTIYF
TRBV5-4	TRBJ2-3	NA	CASSIWTISTDTQYF
TRBV28	TRBJ1-6	NA	CASREDRGNSPLHF
TRBV28	TRBJ2-1	once	CASSITSGINIGDEQFF
TRBV11-1	TRBJ1-2	NA	CASSLRDSTNYGYTF
TRBV28	TRBJ1-2	NA	CASSSGVGNYGYTF